Sequencing of this T cell receptor (beta chain) was carried out in a study of OX40 agonist ivuxolimab in advanced cancers. The study's findings and limits: At 0.1 to 3.0 mg/kg and by week 6, clonal expansion occurred in CD4+ and CD8+ blood T cells. The work left the antigen specificity of expanded peripheral T cells undetermined. Partial responders at 0.1-3.0 mg/kg had among the lowest clonal expansion.

The V gene end was trimmed by 9 bases and the J gene end by 4 bases; junction bases not matched to a gene: 6. The CDR3 consists of 13 residues. Germline CDR1 is ENHRY and CDR2 is SYGVKD. TCRdb's table, derived via immunoSEQ multiplex PCR, lists solely in-frame clones and lacks some. The sample has 75,000 to 90,000 clones, approximately 84% seen once. In the case of this clone: Its antigen is not known.

The TCR comes from an adult with an advanced solid tumor such as melanoma, head and neck, liver or kidney cancer. The V call is TRBV10-3, the J call TRBJ2-7, with 10 bases matching TRBD2. Sequenced material: CD4+ or CD8+ T cells sorted from blood, taken in a trial of the OX40 agonist ivuxolimab. CDR3 in DNA: TGTGCCATTTCATCTAGCGGGGGATACGAGCAGTACTTC. Translating it yields CAISSSGGYEQYF.